What follows describes a single T cell receptor (beta chain). Its specificity is not known. The sample is drawn from a study of T cell responses to AZD1222 COVID-19 vaccine. Study observations and caveats: Repertoires were obtained solely post-peak T cell response. Only a handful of AZD1222 recipients were seropositive at baseline. Most donors were white British, females outnumbered males, and clonal diversity was possibly underestimated.

Trimming took 2 bases from V and 2 from J, leaving 13 bases between them. The CDR3 totals 15 residues. The germline V gene encodes CDR1 SGHAT and CDR2 FQNNGV. Method: immunoSEQ multiplex PCR; TCRdb's copy keeps in-frame clones and lacks some. The table shows 85,000 to 130,000 clones, with approximately 86% occurring only once. The sample here was peripheral blood, taken 28 days after the second dose of the MenACWY control vaccine. This TCR came from an adult who received the MenACWY meningococcal vaccine as a control. This chain connects TRBV11-2 to TRBJ2-7; TRBD1 is a possible D gene (6 bases). In DNA form, the CDR3 reads TGTGCCAGCAGCTTAAGAGGGGGTTCCACCTACGAGCAGTACTTC. This sequence encodes CASSLRGGSTYEQYF.